The next 5 T cell receptor beta chains were all read from a single sample in a study of T cells in Graves' hyperthyroidism and ophthalmopathy. The CDR3 regions of TCR beta were amplified from RNA transcripts. Primed by the HTBI set, a first-round RT-PCR was run on the TCR CDR3. Using its own MiXCR run on the multiplex PCR reads, TCRdb lists one record per CDR3 protein. The sample holds 460,000 or so distinct CDR3 sequences, about 15% seen once. The specimen was blood. These receptors originate from a woman between 18 and 29 years old with Graves' hyperthyroidism.

This clonotype was recorded many times. The CDR3 is CASSPSYNSPLHF. CDR3 DNA: TGTGCCAGCAGCCCCTCCTATAATTCACCCCTCCACTTT. The rearrangement joins TRBV11-2 to TRBJ1-6, with D unresolved. Trimming removed 5 bases from V and 0 bases from J, with 2 bases in between. In germline, CDR1 is SGHAT, CDR2 FQNNGV. CDR3 length: 13 amino acids.

V and J are TRBV15 and TRBJ2-7, with 10 positions matching TRBD1. Germline loops: CDR1 LNHNV, CDR2 YYDKDF (reference sequence). V was clipped by 1 base and J by 6 bases; unmatched bases: 6. This CDR3 has 15 amino acids. The CDR3 region has the DNA TGTGCCACCAGCAGAGGAGAAGGACAGGGGGTCGAGCAGTACTTC. Encoded protein: CATSRGEGQGVEQYF.

This clonotype was observed a handful of times. V and J are TRBV19 and TRBJ1-5; 7 bases align to TRBD1. Germline V gene data show CDR1 as LNHDA and CDR2 as SQIVND (reference sequence). The CDR3 is 15 amino acids. Trimming removed 4 bases from V and 5 bases from J; junction bases left unmatched: 8. The CDR3 loop is CASSKGTASHQPQHF. CDR3 coding DNA: TGTGCCAGTAGTAAGGGGACAGCTTCTCATCAGCCCCAGCATTTT.

The V call is TRBV6-1, the J call TRBJ2-7; 10 bases align to TRBD1. There are 15 residues in the CDR3. V dropped 2 bases and J dropped 6; count of bases not matched to a gene: 7. Per the germline V gene, CDR1 is MNHNS and CDR2 is SASEGT. CDR3 nucleotides: TGTGCCAGCAGTGAACCGGGACAGGGGCTCGGCGAGCAGTACGTC. Translation: CASSEPGQGLGEQYV.

This clonotype has ten or more counts. The chain carries TRBV3-1 and TRBJ1-1; 12 positions agree with TRBD1. The CDR3 is 17 residues long. The V gene end was trimmed by 0 bases and the J gene end by 4 bases; junction bases not matched to a gene: 6. Germline V lookup: CDR1 LGHDT, CDR2 YNNKEL (reference sequence). The DNA for the CDR3 is TGTGCCAGCAGCCAAGACCCCGGGACAGGGGGCCGCACTGAAGCTTTCTTT. Translated, it gives CASSQDPGTGGRTEAFF.